The T cell receptor beta chain described here comes from a study of blood T cell repertoires in COVID-19. Overall study: COVID-19 samples, acute and convalescent, were from the United States, Italy and Spain. PBMCs, B-cell-depleted T cells, or T cells provided the cDNA or gDNA that made up the material.

Germline lookup yields CDR1 SGHDN and CDR2 FVKESK. V gave up 0 bases and J gave up 6 bases; unmatched junction bases: 13. This CDR3 spans 18 amino acids. Authors' methods: Estimation of nucleated cell counts relied on the amplification of reference gene primers. Data came from immunoSEQ multiplex PCR; TCRdb stores just in-frame clones and leaves some out. V, J and clone size derive from that table, while D and trimming were established from the DNA sequence. The repertoire includes 69,000 or so clones, approximately 80% of them detected once, and roughly 9.7% sits in the top ten. What was sequenced was peripheral blood. This TCR came from a woman over 75 with acute or convalescent COVID-19. This chain uses TRBV14 with TRBJ2-3; 9 positions match TRBD2. In DNA form, the CDR3 reads TGTGCCAGCAGCCAAGATATTGGGCTAGCGGGGACGTCGGATACGCAGTATTTT. This translates into CASSQDIGLAGTSDTQYF.